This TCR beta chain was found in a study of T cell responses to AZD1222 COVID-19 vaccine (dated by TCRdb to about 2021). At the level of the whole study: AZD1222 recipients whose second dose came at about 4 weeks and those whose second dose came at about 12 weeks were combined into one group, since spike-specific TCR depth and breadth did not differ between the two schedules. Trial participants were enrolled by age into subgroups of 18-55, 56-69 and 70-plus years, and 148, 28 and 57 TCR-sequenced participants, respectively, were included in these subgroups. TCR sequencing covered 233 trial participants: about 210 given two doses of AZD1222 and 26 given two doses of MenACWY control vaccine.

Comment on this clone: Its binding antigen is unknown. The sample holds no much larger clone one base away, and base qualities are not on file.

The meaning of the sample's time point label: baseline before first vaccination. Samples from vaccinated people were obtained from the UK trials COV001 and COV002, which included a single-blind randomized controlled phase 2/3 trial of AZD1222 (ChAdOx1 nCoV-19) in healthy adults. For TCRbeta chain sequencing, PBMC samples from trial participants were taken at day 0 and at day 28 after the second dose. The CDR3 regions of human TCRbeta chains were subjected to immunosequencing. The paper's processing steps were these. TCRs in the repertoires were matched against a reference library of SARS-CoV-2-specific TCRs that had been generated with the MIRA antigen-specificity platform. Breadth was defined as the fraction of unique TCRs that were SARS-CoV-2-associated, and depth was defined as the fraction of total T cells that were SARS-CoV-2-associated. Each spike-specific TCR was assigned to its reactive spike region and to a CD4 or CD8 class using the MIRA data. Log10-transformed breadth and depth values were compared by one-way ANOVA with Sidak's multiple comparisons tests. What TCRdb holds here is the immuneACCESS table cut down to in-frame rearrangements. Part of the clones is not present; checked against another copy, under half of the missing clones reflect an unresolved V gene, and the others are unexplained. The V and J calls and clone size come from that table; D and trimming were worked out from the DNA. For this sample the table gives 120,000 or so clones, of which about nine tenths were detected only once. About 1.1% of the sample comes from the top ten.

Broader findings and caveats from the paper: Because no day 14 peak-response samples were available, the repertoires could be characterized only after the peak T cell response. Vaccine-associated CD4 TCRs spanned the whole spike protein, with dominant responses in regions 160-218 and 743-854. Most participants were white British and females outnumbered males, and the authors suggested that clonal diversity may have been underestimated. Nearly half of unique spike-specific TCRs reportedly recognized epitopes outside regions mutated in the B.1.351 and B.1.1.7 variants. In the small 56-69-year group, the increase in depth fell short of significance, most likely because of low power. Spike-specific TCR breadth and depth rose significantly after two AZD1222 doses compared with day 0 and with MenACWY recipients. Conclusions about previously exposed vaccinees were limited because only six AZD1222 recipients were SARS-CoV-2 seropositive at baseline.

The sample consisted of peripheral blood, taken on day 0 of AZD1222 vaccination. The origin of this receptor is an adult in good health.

The CDR3 reads CASSRISTGLRSEKLFF. In nucleotides, the sequence is TGTGCCAGCAGCCGAATATCGACGGGGCTCAGGAGTGAAAAACTGTTTTTT. Here the chain combines TRBV9 and TRBJ1-4; matching of 5 bases hints at TRBD1 as the D gene. Trimming at the junction amounts to 4 bases on V and 7 bases on J, and the germline ends lie 23 bases apart. From the cysteine through the phenylalanine, the CDR3 covers 17 amino acids. The only DNA kept is the CDR3, 51 bases in frame from the first base. From a lookup of the germline V gene, CDR1 and CDR2 are SGDLS and YYNGEE. Where the CDR3 stops, the reference TRBV9 and TRBJ1-4 genes take over; the full variable domain is DSGVTQTPKHLITATGQRVTLRCSPRSGDLSVYWYQQSLDQGLQFLIQYYNGEERAKGNILERFSAQQFPDLHSELNLSSLELGDSALYFCASSRISTGLRSEKLFFGSGTQLSVL.